The clone carrying this T cell receptor beta chain has just one count. Its specificity is not known. The data were taken from a study of cytomegalovirus exposure and HLA in healthy donors. Study-wide findings and caveats: Diagnosis of cytomegalovirus status made by the classifier reportedly showed high specificity and sensitivity. For most TCR sequences rarity was the rule, although some public TCRs occurred in many donors.

TCRdb keeps only in-frame clones here, not all; method: immunoSEQ multiplex PCR. The sample yields fewer than 130,000 clones, roughly 87% seen once. Trimming removed 5 bases at V and 2 bases at J, with 19 bases between. The length of the CDR3 is 17 residues. Germline CDR1 and CDR2: LNHDA and SQIVND (reference sequence). Sequences were obtained from PBMCs. This receptor was taken from a woman between 18 and 30 years old in good health and CMV-seronegative. The chain carries TRBV19 and TRBJ1-5, with a possible D match to TRBD1 (6 bases). CDR3 protein: CASSPRDRSFGNQPQHF. CDR3 DNA sequence: TGTGCCAGTAGTCCAAGAGACAGGTCTTTCGGCAATCAGCCCCAGCATTTT. The full variable domain, with the rest looked up from reference TRBV19 and TRBJ1-5, is DGGITQSPKYLFRKEGQNVTLSCEQNLNHDAMYWYRQDPGQGLRLIYYSQIVNDFQKGDIAEGYSVSREKKESFPLTVTSAQKNPTAFYLCASSPRDRSFGNQPQHFGDGTRLSIL.